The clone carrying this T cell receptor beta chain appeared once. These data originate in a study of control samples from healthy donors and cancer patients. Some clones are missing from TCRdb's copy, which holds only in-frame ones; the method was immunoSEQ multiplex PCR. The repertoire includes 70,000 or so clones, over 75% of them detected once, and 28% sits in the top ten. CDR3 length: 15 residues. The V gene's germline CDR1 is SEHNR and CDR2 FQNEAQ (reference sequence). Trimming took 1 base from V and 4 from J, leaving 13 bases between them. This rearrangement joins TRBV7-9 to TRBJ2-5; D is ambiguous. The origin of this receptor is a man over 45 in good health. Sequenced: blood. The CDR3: CASSLVQANGETQYF. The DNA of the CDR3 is TGTGCCAGCAGCTTAGTGCAGGCAAACGGAGAGACCCAGTACTTC.